The 11 T cell receptor beta chains in this list originate from one sample, sequenced in a study of CD8+ T cells in alopecia areata. Extracted from the samples, RNA was reverse transcribed into cDNA to serve as the sequencing template. The protocol was immunoSEQ multiplex PCR, while the TCRdb copy is restricted to in-frame clones and leaves out a portion. This set yields 90,000 to 130,000 clones and no singletons; the top ten hold less than 20%. The sequencing sample was made of lesional skin. Receptors were obtained from a C3H/HeJ mouse with alopecia areata. These mice share the MHC haplotype H2-k.

Worth noting for this clone: Mouse germline and gene names are used. Read sequence stops 4 residues before the CDR3 end, and the germline J gene provides the missing end. V usage is TRBV13-3 and J usage is TRBJ1-2, with 7 positions matching TRBD1. CDR3 length: 13 residues. In germline, CDR1 is NNHDY, CDR2 SYVADS. The ends lost 3 bases at V and 3 bases at J; junction bases unmatched: 2. The part of the CDR3 DNA that was read is TGTGCCAGCAGTGCAGGGGGTTACTCC. It yields the protein CASSAGGYS. The CDR3, in full, reads CASSAGGYSDYTF.

As to this clone: Genes and germline are mouse. The CDR3 end is not reached by the read, which stops 4 residues before it; the germline J gene fills it in. The chain joins TRBV14 to TRBJ2-2; 9 nucleotides agree with TRBD1. The ends lost 2 bases at V and 4 bases at J; junction bases unmatched: 0. The CDR3 is made up of 14 amino acids. Germline CDR1 reads SGHDT; CDR2 reads FRDEAV. The CDR3 protein is CASSLGQGTGQLYF. CDR3 DNA (partial): TGTGCCAGCAGTTTGGGACAGGGCACCGGG.

This clone was seen ten or more times. Gene names refer to mouse genes. With the read ending 4 residues before the CDR3 end, the germline J gene is used to fill in that end. The rearrangement uses TRBV1 and TRBJ2-7; 10 bases are a match to TRBD2. Germline V gives CDR1 NSQYPW, CDR2 LRSPGD (reference sequence). The CDR3 is 15 amino acids. Partial CDR3 DNA: TGCACCTGCAGTGCAGATCTCTGGGGGGGCGAT. Amino acid sequence: CTCSADLWGGD. The complete CDR3 sequence is CTCSADLWGGDEQYF.

In the case of this clone: The gene names here belong to mouse. The missing CDR3 end, 4 residues past where the read stops, is filled in from the germline J gene. This chain uses TRBV19 with TRBJ2-1; 11 bases match TRBD2. This CDR3 comprises 14 residues. Trimming at V came to 5 bases and at J to 6 bases, leaving 4 bases not matched to a gene. The germline CDR1 and CDR2 sequences are FNHDT and SITEND (reference sequence). CDR3 sequence reads: CASRPDWGAAEQFF. The covered CDR3 bases are TGTGCCAGCAGACCGGACTGGGGGGCTGCT.

In regard to this clone: A much larger clone lies a single base off, so this may be a read error. Gene names refer to mouse genes. The read terminates 4 residues ahead of where the CDR3 ends, so the germline J gene completes it. This chain connects TRBV19 to TRBJ2-3; D is uncertain. This CDR3 has 12 amino acids. V lost 4 bases and J lost 2, with 5 bases in between. Germline CDR1 reads FNHDT; CDR2 reads SITEND (reference sequence). Incomplete CDR3 DNA: TGTGCCAGCAGTGTCTATGCAGAA. Translating it yields CASSVYAE. From start to end, the CDR3 is CASSVYAETLYF.

This clone was recorded a few times. The genes are named according to mouse. Coverage ceases 4 residues before the CDR3 finishes, and the germline J gene fills in the end. This chain links TRBV13-3 with TRBJ1-1; 12 bases agree with TRBD1. The CDR3 loop spans 16 amino acids. Trimming took 4 bases from V and 3 from J; bases not matched to a gene: 7. Germline V gene data show CDR1 as NNHDY and CDR2 as SYVADS. The covered CDR3 bases are TGTGCCAGCAGTCGCGGGACAGGGGGCGCGGACACA. Translated, it gives CASSRGTGGADT. The entire CDR3 is CASSRGTGGADTEVFF.

This clone has only a few counts. Genes here carry mouse names. Read data end 4 residues before the CDR3 end; the end is taken from the germline J gene. The chain uses TRBV19 and TRBJ2-3; D perhaps matches TRBD1 (5 bases). The germline CDR1 and CDR2 sequences are FNHDT and SITEND (reference sequence). V lost 3 bases, J lost 0 bases, and 11 bases lay in between. This CDR3 has 15 amino acids. CDR3 region: CASSTDRGSAETLYF. Incomplete CDR3 DNA: TGTGCCAGCAGTACCGATAGGGGTAGTGCAGAA. Full variable domain (rest looked up from reference TRBV19 and TRBJ2-3): GGIITQTPKFLIGQEGQKLTLKCQQNFNHDTMYWYRQDSGKGLRLIYYSITENDLQKGDLSEGYDASREKKSSFSLTVTSAQKNEMAVFLCASSTDRGSAETLYFGSGTRLTVL.

This clone was detected only a few times. The genes are named according to mouse. Read data end 4 residues before the CDR3 end; the end is taken from the germline J gene. V usage is TRBV31 and J usage is TRBJ2-1, with 10 positions matching TRBD1. Germline V gives CDR1 GKSSPN, CDR2 SITVG. CDR3 length: 13 amino acids. V lost 5 bases and J lost 5; bases outside the gene matches: 3. CDR3 loop: CAWAGQGNAEQFF. Incomplete CDR3 DNA: TGTGCCTGGGCGGGACAGGGGAATGCT.

For this clone: Mouse germline and gene names are used. The CDR3 end lies 4 residues beyond the end of the read and is filled in from the germline J gene. The gene calls are TRBV13-3 and TRBJ2-5; D possibly corresponds to TRBD2 (6 bases). This CDR3 has 12 amino acids. From germline, CDR1 is NNHDY and CDR2 SYVADS. Between the trimmed V and J ends, which lost 7 bases and 3 bases, there was a span of 9 bases. CDR3 DNA, as far as it was read: TGTGCCAGCGGGGACTTTCAAGAC. Translation gives CASGDFQD. The full CDR3 protein reads CASGDFQDTQYF.

Concerning this clone: Mouse gene names apply. The read falls 4 residues short of the CDR3 end, and the missing part is taken from the germline J gene. The gene calls are TRBV19 and TRBJ1-4, with 12 bases that match TRBD1. Germline V gene lookup returns CDR1 FNHDT and CDR2 SITEND (reference sequence). The CDR3 contains 16 residues. Partial CDR3 DNA: TGTGCCAGCAGTGTCCTCGGGACAGGGGGCGGCGAA. It yields the protein CASSVLGTGGGE. The entire CDR3 protein is CASSVLGTGGGERLFF.

Concerning this clone itself: Gene labels here are mouse ones. Sequencing ends 4 residues short of the CDR3 end; the germline J gene provides the rest. The chain combines TRBV13-3 with TRBJ1-1; D gene uncertain. CDR3 length: 13 residues. With 6 bases removed from V and 0 bases from J, the gap between germline ends came to 9 bases. Germline V gives CDR1 NNHDY, CDR2 SYVADS. CDR3 amino acids: CASTPDANTEVFF. Partial CDR3 DNA: TGTGCCAGCACACCAGATGCAAACACA.